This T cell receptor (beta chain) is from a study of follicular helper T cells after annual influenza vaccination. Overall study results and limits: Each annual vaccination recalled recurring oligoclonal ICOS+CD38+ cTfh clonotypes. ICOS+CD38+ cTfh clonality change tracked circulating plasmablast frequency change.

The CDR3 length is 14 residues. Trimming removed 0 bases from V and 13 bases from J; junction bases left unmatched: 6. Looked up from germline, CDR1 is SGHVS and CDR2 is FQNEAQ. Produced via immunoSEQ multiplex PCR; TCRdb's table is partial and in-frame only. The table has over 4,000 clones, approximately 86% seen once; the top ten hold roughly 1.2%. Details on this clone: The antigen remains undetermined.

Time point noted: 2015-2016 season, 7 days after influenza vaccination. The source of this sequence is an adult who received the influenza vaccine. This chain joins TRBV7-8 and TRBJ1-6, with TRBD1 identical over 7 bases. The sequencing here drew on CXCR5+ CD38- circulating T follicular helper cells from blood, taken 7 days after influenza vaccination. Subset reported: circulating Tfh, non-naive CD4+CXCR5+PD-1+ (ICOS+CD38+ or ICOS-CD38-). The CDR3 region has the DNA TGTGCCAGCAGCTTAGCAATACGACAGGGTCCCCTCCACTTT. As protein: CASSLAIRQGPLHF.